A selection of T cell receptor beta chains follows, all from one sample in a study of shared clonotypes between healthy human individuals. Method: immunoSEQ multiplex PCR; TCRdb's copy keeps in-frame clones and lacks some. The table shows some 2,000,000 clones, with about 95% occurring only once. The sequenced sample consisted of naive CD8+ T cells sorted from blood. All receptors come from a man aged 18 to 35 in good health. CDR3s include the opening cysteine and the closing phenylalanine or tryptophan. D genes are given only for firm matches. Clone size appears in some rows only: once, few, many, or a class for an expanded clone.

V: TRBV4-1; D: TRBD1; J: TRBJ2-7; size: -; DNA: TGCGCCAGCAGCCATCTGACAGGGACCCTCAACTACGAGCAGTACTTC; CDR3: CASSHLTGTLNYEQYF
V: TRBV4-3; D: TRBD2; J: TRBJ2-1; size: -; DNA: TGCGCCAGCAGCCAAGAGGCCCTAGCGGGGGGAGGCTCCTACAATGAGCAGTTCTTC; CDR3: CASSQEALAGGGSYNEQFF
V: TRBV30; D: TRBD2; J: TRBJ2-1; size: -; DNA: TGTGCCTTTGGACTAGCGGGAGGTGATGAGCAGTTCTTC; CDR3: CAFGLAGGDEQFF
V: TRBV5-1; D: -; J: TRBJ2-3; size: -; DNA: TGCGCCAGCAGCTTCCACAGGAGCACAGATACGCAGTATTTT; CDR3: CASSFHRSTDTQYF
V: TRBV9; D: -; J: TRBJ1-1; size: -; DNA: TGTGCCAGCAGCTCTAGCGAGCTTATGAACACTGAAGCTTTCTTT; CDR3: CASSSSELMNTEAFF
V: TRBV5-1; D: TRBD2; J: TRBJ2-5; size: -; DNA: TGCGCCAGCAGCTTTTGGGAGGGCCATAGTGAGACCCAGTACTTC; CDR3: CASSFWEGHSETQYF
V: TRBV27; D: -; J: TRBJ2-7; size: -; DNA: TGTGCCAGCAGGCCGGGACCTTCCTACGAGCAGTACTTC; CDR3: CASRPGPSYEQYF
V: TRBV6-1; D: TRBD2; J: TRBJ2-7; size: -; DNA: TGTGCCAGCAGTGAGGCTAGCGGGGGCACGTGGGAGCAGTACTTC; CDR3: CASSEASGGTWEQYF
V: TRBV7-9; D: TRBD1; J: TRBJ2-7; size: -; DNA: TGTGCCAGCAGCCCCCCGGACAGGGATACCTACGAGCAGTACTTC; CDR3: CASSPPDRDTYEQYF
V: TRBV5-1; D: TRBD1; J: TRBJ1-5; size: few; DNA: TGCGCCAGCAGCTTGGGACAGGGAAGCAATCAGCCCCAGCATTTT; CDR3: CASSLGQGSNQPQHF
V: TRBV11-3; D: -; J: TRBJ2-2; size: -; DNA: TGTGCCAGCAGCCCCTACACCGGGGAGCTGTTTTTT; CDR3: CASSPYTGELFF
V: TRBV27; D: -; J: TRBJ1-6; size: -; DNA: TGTGCCAGCAGTGACTTCGGGGAATGGTCACCCCTCCACTTT; CDR3: CASSDFGEWSPLHF
V: TRBV7-9; D: -; J: TRBJ2-7; size: -; DNA: TGTGCCAGCAGCTTAGTCCTAGAGTACAGCTACGAGCAGTACTTC; CDR3: CASSLVLEYSYEQYF
V: TRBV6-5; D: TRBD1; J: TRBJ1-6; size: -; DNA: TGTGCCAGCAGTTCGACAGGGGGATATTCACCCCTCCACTTT; CDR3: CASSSTGGYSPLHF
V: TRBV29-1; D: TRBD1; J: TRBJ2-3; size: -; DNA: TGCAGCTCGGAGGGGACAGGGGGACATGGTAGCACAGATACGCAGTATTTT; CDR3: CSSEGTGGHGSTDTQYF
V: TRBV19; D: TRBD1; J: TRBJ2-1; size: once; DNA: TGTGCCAGTAGTCGGGACAGGGGAGAGTCCTACAATGAGCAGTTCTTC; CDR3: CASSRDRGESYNEQFF
V: TRBV7-2; D: -; J: TRBJ2-3; size: -; DNA: TGTGCCAGCAGCCTTAGCGGCCCAACAGATACGCAGTATTTT; CDR3: CASSLSGPTDTQYF
V: TRBV7-9; D: -; J: TRBJ2-7; size: -; DNA: TGTGCCAGCAGCTCTGACCTATACGAGCAGTACTTC; CDR3: CASSSDLYEQYF
V: TRBV9; D: TRBD1; J: TRBJ2-3; size: -; DNA: TGTGCCAGCAGCGTAGAGGGACAGGGTCCAGATACGCAGTATTTT; CDR3: CASSVEGQGPDTQYF
V: TRBV7-9; D: -; J: TRBJ2-7; size: -; DNA: TGTGCCAGCAGGCCGTCCCCGGCCCTTCCCTACGAGCAGTACTTC; CDR3: CASRPSPALPYEQYF
V: TRBV7-3; D: -; J: TRBJ2-2; size: -; DNA: TGTGCCAGCAGTTATGGGCTAGGGAAAAACACCGGGGAGCTGTTTTTT; CDR3: CASSYGLGKNTGELFF
V: TRBV4-3; D: -; J: TRBJ2-7; size: -; DNA: TGCGCCAGCAGCCAAGCGTACCCCAGGGAAGGCTACGAGCAGTACTTC; CDR3: CASSQAYPREGYEQYF
V: TRBV11-2; D: TRBD2; J: TRBJ2-7; size: -; DNA: TGTGCCAGCAGCTTGTCCGGGACTAGCATCAACCACGAGCAGTACTTC; CDR3: CASSLSGTSINHEQYF
V: TRBV5-1; D: TRBD1; J: TRBJ1-2; size: -; DNA: TGCGCCAGCACCCCGAGACAGGGTCACTATGGCTACACCTTC; CDR3: CASTPRQGHYGYTF
V: TRBV7-2; D: -; J: TRBJ1-5; size: once; DNA: TGTGCCAGCAGCTCACCGGGACGGAACAATCAGCCCCAGCATTTT; CDR3: CASSSPGRNNQPQHF
V: TRBV15; D: -; J: TRBJ1-5; size: -; DNA: TGTGCCACCAGCAGGCACCGGGGAGGGGTGCCGAGCAATCAGCCCCAGCATTTT; CDR3: CATSRHRGGVPSNQPQHF
V: TRBV6-5; D: -; J: TRBJ2-5; size: -; DNA: TGTGCCAGCAGTACGGAAGAGACCCAGTACTTC; CDR3: CASSTEETQYF
V: TRBV7-3; D: -; J: TRBJ2-7; size: -; DNA: TGTGCCAGCAGCTTAGGGGCGGGGGCAGGCTACGAGCAGTACTTC; CDR3: CASSLGAGAGYEQYF
V: TRBV27; D: -; J: TRBJ1-4; size: -; DNA: TGTGCCAGCAGTTTAATGGGATCCGAAAAACTGTTTTTT; CDR3: CASSLMGSEKLFF
V: TRBV4-1; D: -; J: TRBJ2-7; size: -; DNA: TGCGCCAGCAGCCTTAGACAGGCCCCAGTTTACGAGCAGTACTTC; CDR3: CASSLRQAPVYEQYF
V: TRBV15; D: -; J: TRBJ1-2; size: -; DNA: TGTGCCACCAGCAGGAGGGAAAAGGTTGGCTACACCTTC; CDR3: CATSRREKVGYTF
V: TRBV5-6; D: TRBD2; J: TRBJ2-7; size: -; DNA: TGTGCCAGCAGCTTGCAGCGGGGGATTGTCTACGAGCAGTACTTC; CDR3: CASSLQRGIVYEQYF
V: TRBV6-5; D: -; J: TRBJ1-5; size: few; DNA: TGTGCCAGCAGTTCCCGGTCCACGGGCAATCAGCCCCAGCATTTT; CDR3: CASSSRSTGNQPQHF
V: TRBV11-3; D: TRBD1; J: TRBJ1-4; size: -; DNA: TGTGCCAGCAGCGCCCCAGGGGGTGAAGGTGAAAAACTGTTTTTT; CDR3: CASSAPGGEGEKLFF
V: TRBV28; D: -; J: TRBJ2-1; size: -; DNA: TGTGCCAGCAGTGGATACAGGGTAGGGCAGTTCTTC; CDR3: CASSGYRVGQFF
V: TRBV21-1; D: -; J: TRBJ2-7; size: few; DNA: TGTGCCAGCAGCAACTGGGCGGGAGGGCCGTACGAGCAGTACTTC; CDR3: CASSNWAGGPYEQYF
V: TRBV5-1; D: -; J: TRBJ1-5; size: -; DNA: TGTGCCAGCAGCTTGGGTGGATATAGCAATCAGCCCCAGCATTTT; CDR3: CASSLGGYSNQPQHF
V: TRBV11-2; D: -; J: TRBJ2-7; size: -; DNA: TGTGCCAGCAGCTTAGCTACGGTCGAGCAGTACTTC; CDR3: CASSLATVEQYF
V: TRBV2; D: -; J: TRBJ1-2; size: once; DNA: TGTGCCGGCCGCGGGCAAAACTATGGCTACACCTTC; CDR3: CAGRGQNYGYTF
V: TRBV4-1; D: -; J: TRBJ1-1; size: -; DNA: TGCGCCAGCAGCCAAGATGGCCCACTCCCCACTGAAGCTTTCTTT; CDR3: CASSQDGPLPTEAFF
V: TRBV6-1; D: -; J: TRBJ2-7; size: -; DNA: TGTGCCAGCAGTGAACAGGGTCCCTACGAGCAGTACTTC; CDR3: CASSEQGPYEQYF
V: TRBV4-1; D: -; J: TRBJ2-2; size: -; DNA: TGCGCCAGCAGCTCCAGGGTAGGCGGCTTGAACGCCGGGGAGCTGTTTTTT; CDR3: CASSSRVGGLNAGELFF
V: TRBV29-1; D: -; J: TRBJ2-3; size: -; DNA: TGCAGCGTTGAAGATGGGGGAGCCGGGGTAACAGATACGCAGTATTTT; CDR3: CSVEDGGAGVTDTQYF
V: TRBV30; D: -; J: TRBJ1-1; size: -; DNA: TGTGCCTGGAATGCAGGGGACACTGAAGCTTTCTTT; CDR3: CAWNAGDTEAFF
V: TRBV7-9; D: TRBD2; J: TRBJ2-7; size: -; DNA: TGTGCCAGCAGCCCCACCCCGGGAGGGCCTGGAGAGCAGTACTTC; CDR3: CASSPTPGGPGEQYF
V: TRBV9; D: -; J: TRBJ2-7; size: -; DNA: TGTGCCAGCAGCGTAGGGCAACGCTCCTACGAGCAGTACTTC; CDR3: CASSVGQRSYEQYF
V: TRBV7-2; D: TRBD2; J: TRBJ2-1; size: -; DNA: TGTGCCAGCAGCTACAGCGGGGGGGACTACAATGAGCAGTTCTTC; CDR3: CASSYSGGDYNEQFF
V: TRBV27; D: TRBD2; J: TRBJ2-1; size: -; DNA: TGTGCCAGCAGTACCCCTCTAGCGGGAGAACGGGGTGAGCAGTTCTTC; CDR3: CASSTPLAGERGEQFF